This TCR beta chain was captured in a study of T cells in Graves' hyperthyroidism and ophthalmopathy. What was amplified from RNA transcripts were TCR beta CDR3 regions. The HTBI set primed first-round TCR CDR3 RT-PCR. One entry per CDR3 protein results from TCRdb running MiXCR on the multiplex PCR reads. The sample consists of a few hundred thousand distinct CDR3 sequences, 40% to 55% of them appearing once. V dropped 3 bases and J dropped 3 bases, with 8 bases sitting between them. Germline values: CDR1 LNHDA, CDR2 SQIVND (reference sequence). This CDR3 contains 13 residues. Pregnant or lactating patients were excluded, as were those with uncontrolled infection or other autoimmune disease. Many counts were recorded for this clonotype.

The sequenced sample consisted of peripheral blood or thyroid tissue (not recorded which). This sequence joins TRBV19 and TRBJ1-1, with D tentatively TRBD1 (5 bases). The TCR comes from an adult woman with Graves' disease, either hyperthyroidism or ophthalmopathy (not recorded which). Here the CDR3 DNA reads TGTGCCAGTAGTATGAGGGGATACACTGAAGCTTTCTTT. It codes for CASSMRGYTEAFF.